The 22 T cell receptor beta chains in this list originate from one sample, sequenced in a study of blood T cell repertoires in COVID-19. Generated by immunoSEQ multiplex PCR, the TCRdb table keeps only in-frame clones and is missing some. The data contain roughly 200,000 clones, 70% to 90% of them singletons. Sample: peripheral blood. The origin of the receptors is a man aged 55 to 69 with active or convalescent COVID-19.

Notes on this clone: Other DNA sequences in this specimen translate into the identical CDR3. This sequence joins TRBV27 and TRBJ1-5, with D unresolved. CDR1 and CDR2 (germline): MNHEY, SMNVEV (reference sequence). The CDR3 totals 13 residues. V was pared by 2 bases and J by 4 bases, with 6 bases between. CDR3 residues: CASSLRGNQPQHF. The CDR3 DNA is TGTGCCAGCAGTTTACGAGGGAATCAGCCCCAGCATTTT.

This clone was observed a handful of times. The chain combines TRBV25-1 with TRBJ1-5, with D uncertain. Looked up from germline, CDR1 is MGHDK and CDR2 is SYGVNS. V lost 1 base, J lost 6 bases, and 7 bases lay in between. This CDR3 is 13 amino acids long. Here the CDR3 DNA reads TGTGCCAGCAGTGAATTTTACGGTCAGCCCCAGCATTTT. This gives the protein CASSEFYGQPQHF.

The V and J genes are TRBV7-3 and TRBJ2-3; 7 bases match TRBD1. Trimming at V came to 0 bases and at J to 6 bases, leaving 6 bases not matched to a gene. Germline CDR1 reads SGHTA; CDR2 reads FQGTGA. The CDR3 runs to 15 residues. CDR3 sequence (DNA): TGTGCCAGCAGCTTAACGGGGACAGAGGGGGATACGCAGTATTTT. It yields the protein CASSLTGTEGDTQYF.

The chain links TRBV6-5 to TRBJ2-3, with TRBD1 matching 7 bases. This CDR3 region has 13 residues. V gave up 7 bases and J gave up 5 bases; unmatched junction bases: 6. CDR1 and CDR2 from the germline V gene are MNHEY and SVGAGI. CDR3 amino acids: CASKLRGLDTQYF. CDR3 in DNA: TGTGCCAGCAAGTTGAGGGGGCTAGATACGCAGTATTTT.

V is TRBV3-1 (or the pseudogene TRBV3-2) and J is TRBJ1-2, with 8 bases lining up with TRBD1. With 1 base clipped from V and 8 bases from J, the junction kept 9 bases outside the gene matches. In germline, CDR1 is LGHDT, CDR2 YNNKEL (reference sequence). The CDR3 is 15 amino acids. CDR3 sequence reads: CASSQGVARGQGYTF. CDR3 DNA sequence: TGTGCCAGCAGCCAAGGGGTAGCCAGGGGGCAAGGCTACACCTTC.

The genes are TRBV7-9 and TRBJ2-7, with a possible D match to TRBD2 (6 bases). CDR1 is SEHNR and CDR2 is FQNEAQ in the germline V gene (reference sequence). Trimming removed 1 base from V and 5 bases from J, with 12 bases in between. This CDR3 comprises 14 residues. DNA of the CDR3: TGTGCCAGCAGCTTAGGGGACTCCCGCCACGAGCAGTACTTC. Its translation is CASSLGDSRHEQYF.

This chain joins TRBV5-5 and TRBJ1-5; D possibly corresponds to TRBD1 (6 bases). Germline assignment: CDR1 SGHKS and CDR2 YYEKEE (reference sequence). V dropped 2 bases and J dropped 3 bases, with 15 bases sitting between them. CDR3 length: 16 residues. Here the CDR3 reads CASSFGQGPTNQPQHF. The CDR3 region has the DNA TGTGCCAGCAGCTTCGGGCAGGGGCCTACCAATCAGCCCCAGCATTTT.

On this clone: At one boundary the junction diverges from the germline segment, which might be a read error. The chain links TRBV9 to TRBJ2-3, with D possibly TRBD1 on 6 matching bases. The CDR3 has 15 residues. Per germline, CDR1 SGDLS and CDR2 YYNGEE. The CDR3 DNA is TGTGCCAGCAGTGTAGCCGGACAGCGCACAGATACGCAGTATTTT. As protein: CASSVAGQRTDTQYF.

This chain connects TRBV27 to TRBJ2-5; 9 bases fit TRBD1. The CDR3 has 18 amino acids. J gave up 5 bases and V 5 bases, and 18 bases lay outside the gene matches. CDR1 is MNHEY and CDR2 is SMNVEV in the germline V gene (reference sequence). The CDR3 spells CASSRLGTGNRRSETQYF. As DNA, the CDR3 is TGTGCCAGCAGTCGTCTCGGGACAGGGAATCGGAGGAGTGAGACCCAGTACTTC.

The V call is TRBV5-1, the J call TRBJ1-3; tentative D call: TRBD1 (5 bases). The CDR3 runs to 15 residues. CDR1 and CDR2 from the germline V gene are SGHRS and YFSETQ. V was cut by 0 bases and J by 6 bases, with 13 bases left in between. For the CDR3, the DNA is TGCGCCAGCAGCTTGGCCTCCGGGGGGGTAAACACCATATATTTT. The encoded protein is CASSLASGGVNTIYF.

The CDR3 here is CASSEVTNYGYTF. DNA of the CDR3: TGTGCCAGCAGTGAAGTCACTAACTATGGCTACACCTTC. The rearrangement links TRBV2 to TRBJ1-2, with D unclear. The CDR3 loop spans 13 amino acids. Per the germline V gene, CDR1 is SNHLY and CDR2 is FYNNEI. V dropped 1 base and J dropped 0 bases, with 3 bases sitting between them.

There are a few counts of this clone. This chain joins TRBV29-1 and TRBJ2-3, with 7 positions matching TRBD1. In germline, CDR1 is SQVTM, CDR2 ANQGSEA. This CDR3 contains 15 residues. V lost 4 bases, J lost 6 bases, and 13 bases stayed unmatched. The CDR3 sequence: CSVGARPTGPDTQYF. The CDR3 nucleotides are TGCAGCGTTGGAGCACGACCGACAGGGCCCGATACGCAGTATTTT.

The chain employs TRBV6-5 and TRBJ2-5; D not certain. The CDR3 is 15 amino acids. Trimming shortened V by 2 bases and J by 5 bases, and 15 bases separated the two germline ends. Germline CDR1 reads MNHEY; CDR2 reads SVGAGI. DNA for the CDR3: TGTGCCAGCAGTTACAGCGCCGGGTTCGAGGAGACCCAGTACTTC. It translates to CASSYSAGFEETQYF.

The genes are TRBV10-3 and TRBJ2-3, with 8 positions matching TRBD2. With 2 bases clipped from V and 4 bases from J, the junction kept 5 bases outside the gene matches. Germline loops: CDR1 ENHRY, CDR2 SYGVKD. The CDR3 loop spans 15 amino acids. The CDR3 loop is CAISEGSGGPDTQYF. The CDR3 nucleotides are TGTGCCATCAGTGAGGGAAGCGGGGGACCAGATACGCAGTATTTT.

The chain is built from TRBV19 and TRBJ1-2; D remains ambiguous. V shed 8 bases and J shed 10 bases, with 8 bases lying between them. This CDR3 region has 9 residues. Germline lookup yields CDR1 LNHDA and CDR2 SQIVND (reference sequence). CDR3 loop: CASFPPYTF. The DNA for the CDR3 is TGTGCCAGTTTTCCTCCCTACACCTTC.

The chain recombines TRBV19 with TRBJ1-1; TRBD1 matches at 11 bases. J was trimmed by 1 base and V by 2 bases; bases with no gene match: 3. Germline lookup yields CDR1 LNHDA and CDR2 SQIVND (reference sequence). The CDR3 length is 16 residues. The CDR3: CASSILGQGANTEAFF. CDR3 nucleotides: TGTGCCAGTAGTATACTCGGACAGGGGGCGAACACTGAAGCTTTCTTT.

This rearrangement joins TRBV18 to TRBJ1-1, with 7 positions matching TRBD1. V lost 2 bases, J lost 6 bases, and 3 bases stayed unmatched. The CDR3 has 13 amino acids. Germline-derived CDR1 and CDR2 are KGHSH and LQKENI. This CDR3 is CASSPRQGAEAFF. Written as DNA, the CDR3 is TGTGCCAGCTCACCAAGACAGGGCGCTGAAGCTTTCTTT.

The chain links TRBV6-5 to TRBJ2-7; D is undetermined. V was clipped by 6 bases and J by 0 bases, with 9 bases between them. Germline lookup yields CDR1 MNHEY and CDR2 SVGAGI. The CDR3 extends over 13 amino acids. CDR3 protein: CASRVTGSYEQYF. Written as DNA, the CDR3 is TGTGCCAGCAGGGTGACTGGCTCCTACGAGCAGTACTTC.

This clone was found a few times. The genes are TRBV15 and TRBJ1-4; D is uncertain. V shed 2 bases and J shed 4 bases, with 5 bases lying between them. The CDR3 extends over 13 amino acids. The germline V gene has CDR1 LNHNV and CDR2 YYDKDF (reference sequence). CDR3 sequence reads: CATSRNRNEKLFF. For the CDR3, the DNA is TGTGCCACCAGCAGAAATCGTAATGAAAAACTGTTTTTT.

The chain uses TRBV9 and TRBJ1-2; 9 positions match TRBD1. Looked up from germline, CDR1 is SGDLS and CDR2 is YYNGEE. This CDR3 has 16 amino acids. V shed 0 bases, J shed 5 bases, and the junction held 8 bases outside the gene matches. The CDR3 bases are TGTGCCAGCAGCGTAGATACTACAGGGGGCTATTATGGCTACACCTTC. This codes for CASSVDTTGGYYGYTF.

The chain uses TRBV6-6 and TRBJ2-7; 7 nucleotides match TRBD2. This CDR3 spans 12 amino acids. CDR1 is MNHNY, CDR2 SVGAGI, per germline (reference sequence). The V segment lost 6 bases and the J segment 6 bases; nucleotides outside the gene matches: 5. The DNA of the CDR3 is TGTGCCAGCAGCCGACTAGCTCGCGAGCAGTACTTC. Protein: CASSRLAREQYF.

The rearrangement uses TRBV24-1 and TRBJ1-5; D not certain. CDR1 and CDR2 from the germline V gene are KGHDR and SFDVKD. Trimming pared 4 bases from V and 2 bases from J, leaving 8 bases between. CDR3 size: 14 residues. As DNA, the CDR3 is TGTGCCACCAGTGACGGGTCAGGCAATCAGCCCCAGCATTTT. Encoded protein: CATSDGSGNQPQHF.